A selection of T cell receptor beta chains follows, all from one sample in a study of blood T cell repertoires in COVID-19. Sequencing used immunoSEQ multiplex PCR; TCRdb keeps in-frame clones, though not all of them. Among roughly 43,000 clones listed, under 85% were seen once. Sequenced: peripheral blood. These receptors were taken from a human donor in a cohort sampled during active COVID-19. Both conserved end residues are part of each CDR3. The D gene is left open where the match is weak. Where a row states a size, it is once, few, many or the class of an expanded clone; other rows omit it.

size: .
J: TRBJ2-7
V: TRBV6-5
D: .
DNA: TGTGCCAGCAGTTCCCTCAGATCCTACGAGCAGTACTTC
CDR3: CASSSLRSYEQYF

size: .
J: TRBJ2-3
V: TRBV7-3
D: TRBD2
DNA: TGTGCCAGCAGCCCCTCGGGCGGGGGAGTCCCAGATACGCAGTATTTT
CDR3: CASSPSGGGVPDTQYF

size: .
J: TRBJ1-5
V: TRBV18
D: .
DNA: TGTGCCAGCTCACCGGGCGTAGGCCCAGGGCTCAATCAGCCCCAGCATTTT
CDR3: CASSPGVGPGLNQPQHF

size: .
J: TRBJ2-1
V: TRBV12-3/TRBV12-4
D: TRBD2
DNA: TGTGCCAGCGGGGGGGCCTACAATGAGCAGTTCTTC
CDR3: CASGGAYNEQFF

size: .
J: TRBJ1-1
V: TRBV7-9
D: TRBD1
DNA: TGTGCCAGCAGCCTAGGACAGGTGAAAACTGAAGCTTTCTTT
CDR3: CASSLGQVKTEAFF

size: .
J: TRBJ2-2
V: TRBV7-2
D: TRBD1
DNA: TGTGCCAGCAGGACCGGGACAGGGTTGGGCGGGGAGCTGTTTTTT
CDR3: CASRTGTGLGGELFF

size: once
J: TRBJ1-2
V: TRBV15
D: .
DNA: TGTGCCACCAGCAGAGAGAATCTAAACTATGGCTACACCTTC
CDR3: CATSRENLNYGYTF

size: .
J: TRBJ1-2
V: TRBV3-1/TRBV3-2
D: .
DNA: TGTGCCAGCAGCCAAGTCTTAGGAGGGGTCCATGGCTACACCTTC
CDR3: CASSQVLGGVHGYTF

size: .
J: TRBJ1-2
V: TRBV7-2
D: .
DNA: TGTGCCAGCAGCTTCGACAGGAGAGGCTACACCTTC
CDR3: CASSFDRRGYTF

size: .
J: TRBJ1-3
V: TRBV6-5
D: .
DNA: TGTGCCAGCAGGACAGGAGTACCTGGAAACACCATATATTTT
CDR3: CASRTGVPGNTIYF

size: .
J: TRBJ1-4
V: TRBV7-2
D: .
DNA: TGTGCCAGCAGCTTAAGGCGGAATAGTGAAAAACTGTTTTTT
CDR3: CASSLRRNSEKLFF

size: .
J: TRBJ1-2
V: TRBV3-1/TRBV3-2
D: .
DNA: TGTGCCAGCAGCCAATCCAGGGGCGGCTACACCTTC
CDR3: CASSQSRGGYTF

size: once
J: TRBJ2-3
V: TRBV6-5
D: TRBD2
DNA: TGTGCCAGCAGTTACGCTAGCGGGGGGCGCACAGATACGCAGTATTTT
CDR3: CASSYASGGRTDTQYF

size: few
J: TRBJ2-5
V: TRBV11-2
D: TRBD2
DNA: TGTGCCAGCAGCTTAGGGGATAGCGGGGGCCACCAAGAGACCCAGTACTTC
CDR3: CASSLGDSGGHQETQYF

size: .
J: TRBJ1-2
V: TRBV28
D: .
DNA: TGTGCCAGCAGTCCTCCGACAGCTAACTATGGCTACACCTTC
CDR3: CASSPPTANYGYTF

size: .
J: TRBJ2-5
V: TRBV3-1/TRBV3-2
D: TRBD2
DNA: TGTGCCAGCAGGCTAGCGGGGTCAGAGACCCAGTACTTC
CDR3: CASRLAGSETQYF

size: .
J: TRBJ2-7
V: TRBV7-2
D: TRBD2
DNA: TGTGCCAGCAGCCGGGTGGGAGGGTACGAGCAGTACTTC
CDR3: CASSRVGGYEQYF

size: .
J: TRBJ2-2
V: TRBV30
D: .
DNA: TGTGCCTGGAGAGGCAGGGCCCCAGGCACCGGGGAGCTGTTTTTT
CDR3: CAWRGRAPGTGELFF

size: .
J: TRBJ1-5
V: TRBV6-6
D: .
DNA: TGTGCCAGCAGTTACCTCGCAGGGCGTCAGCCCCAGCATTTT
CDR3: CASSYLAGRQPQHF

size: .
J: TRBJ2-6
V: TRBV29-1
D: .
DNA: TGCAGCGTTGAGGAGCAATCTGGGGCCAACGTCCTGACTTTC
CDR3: CSVEEQSGANVLTF

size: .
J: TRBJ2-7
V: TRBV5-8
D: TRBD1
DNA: TGTGCCACCCCGGTCCGGGACAGGGGCTACGAGCAGTACTTC
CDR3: CATPVRDRGYEQYF

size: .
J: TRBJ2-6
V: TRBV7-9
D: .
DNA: TGTGCCAGCAGCTTAGCACGAAGCGTATCTGGGGCCAACGTCCTGACTTTC
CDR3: CASSLARSVSGANVLTF

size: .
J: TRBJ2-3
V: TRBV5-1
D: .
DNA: TGCGCCAGCACCCCCGGACAGAGCACAGATACGCAGTATTTT
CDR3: CASTPGQSTDTQYF

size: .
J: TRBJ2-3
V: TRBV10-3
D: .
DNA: TGTGCCATCAGTGTTGACACGACAGATACGCAGTATTTT
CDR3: CAISVDTTDTQYF

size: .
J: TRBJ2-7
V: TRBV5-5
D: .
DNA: TGTGCCAGCAGCTTGGCCGCCCGGGAGCAGTACTTC
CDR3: CASSLAAREQYF

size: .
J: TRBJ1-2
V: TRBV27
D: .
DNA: TGTGCCAGCAGTCCCGGGACTCGGAGGTCTGGTGGCTACACCTTC
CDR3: CASSPGTRRSGGYTF

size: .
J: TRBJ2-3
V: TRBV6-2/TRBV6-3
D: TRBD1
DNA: TGTGCCAGCAGCCTCGGACAGGGTCCCTATTATACGCAGTATTTT
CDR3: CASSLGQGPYYTQYF

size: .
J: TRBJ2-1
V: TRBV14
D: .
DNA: TGTGCCAGCAGCCCAGGGAGGTACAATGAGCAGTTCTTC
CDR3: CASSPGRYNEQFF

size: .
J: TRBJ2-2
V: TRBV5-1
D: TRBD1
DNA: TGCGCCAGCAGCACCCACCCGCCGGGACAGGGGAACGGGGAGCTGTTTTTT
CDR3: CASSTHPPGQGNGELFF

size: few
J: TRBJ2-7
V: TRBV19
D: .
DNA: TGTGCCAGTAGTATCACAGGGCTTGGATCCTACGAGCAGTACTTC
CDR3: CASSITGLGSYEQYF

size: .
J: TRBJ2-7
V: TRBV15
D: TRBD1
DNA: TGTGCCACCAGCGGCCTCTTGGGACAGGGGTCGGACGAGCAGTACTTC
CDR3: CATSGLLGQGSDEQYF

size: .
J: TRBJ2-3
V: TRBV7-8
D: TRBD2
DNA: TGTGCCAGCAGCTCCCCAGGCATAGCGGGGGGGCCGGGTGATACGCAGTATTTT
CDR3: CASSSPGIAGGPGDTQYF

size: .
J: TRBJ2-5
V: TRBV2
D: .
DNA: TGTGCCAGCAGAATAGGCGGGGCGGGCCTCCAAGAGACCCAGTACTTC
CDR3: CASRIGGAGLQETQYF

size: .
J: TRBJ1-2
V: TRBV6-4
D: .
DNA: TGTGCCAGCAGTAAAGAAATCGGGAACTATGGCTACACCTTC
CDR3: CASSKEIGNYGYTF

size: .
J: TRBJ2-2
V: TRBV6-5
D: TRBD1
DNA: TGTGCCAGCAGGGTTTCGGGACAGACCGGGGAGCTGTTTTTT
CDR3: CASRVSGQTGELFF

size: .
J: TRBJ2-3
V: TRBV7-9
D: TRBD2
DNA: TGTGCCAGCAGCAAAAAAACTAGCGGGGGGAGCACAGATACGCAGTATTTT
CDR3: CASSKKTSGGSTDTQYF

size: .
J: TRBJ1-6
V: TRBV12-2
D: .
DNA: TGTGCAAGTCGCCCGGAACCTCCGGACAGAGAGAAAAGCTCCTATAATTCACCCCTCCACTTT
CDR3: CASRPEPPDREKSSYNSPLHF

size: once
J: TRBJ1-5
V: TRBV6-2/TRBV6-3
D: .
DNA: TGTGCCAGCAGTTACGGCTTCCTCGGGGGTCAGCCCCAGCATTTT
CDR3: CASSYGFLGGQPQHF

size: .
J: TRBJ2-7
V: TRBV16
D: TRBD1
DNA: TGTGCCAGCAGCCAAAGCGGACAGGGGGCCTACGAGCAGTACTTC
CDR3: CASSQSGQGAYEQYF

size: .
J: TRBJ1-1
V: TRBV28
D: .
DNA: TGTGCCAGCAGCTCCACAGGGATTGAAGCTTTCTTT
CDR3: CASSSTGIEAFF

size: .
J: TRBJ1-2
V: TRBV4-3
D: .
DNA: TGCGCCAGCAGCCAAGATTACCAGCAGGGGTATGGCTACACCTTC
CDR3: CASSQDYQQGYGYTF

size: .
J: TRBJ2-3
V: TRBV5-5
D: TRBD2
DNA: TGTGCCAGCAGCTCGGGCGGGGGAGCAGATACGCAGTATTTT
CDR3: CASSSGGGADTQYF

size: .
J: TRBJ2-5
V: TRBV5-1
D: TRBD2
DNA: TGCGCCAGCACAGTAGCGGGGGGGCCACAAGAGACCCAGTACTTC
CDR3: CASTVAGGPQETQYF

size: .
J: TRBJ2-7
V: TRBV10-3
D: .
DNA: TGTGCCATCAGGCTCGGTGTCCCCGGGGACGAGCAGTACTTC
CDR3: CAIRLGVPGDEQYF

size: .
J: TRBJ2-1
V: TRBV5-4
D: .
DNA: TGTGCCACCCAGCAGCTAGACGGTGAGCAGTTCTTC
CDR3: CATQQLDGEQFF

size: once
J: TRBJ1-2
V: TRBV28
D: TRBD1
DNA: TGTGCCAGCAGTTCAATCGGACAGGGCCAGCCTGGCTACACCTTC
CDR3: CASSSIGQGQPGYTF

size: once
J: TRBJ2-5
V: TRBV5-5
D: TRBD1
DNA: TGTGCCAGCAGCGCGGACAGGGGACGGGAGGCCCAGTACTTC
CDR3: CASSADRGREAQYF

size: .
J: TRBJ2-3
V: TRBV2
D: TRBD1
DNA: TGTGCCAGCAGCGCCGGACAGGCGGCGAAAGATACGCAGTATTTT
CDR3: CASSAGQAAKDTQYF

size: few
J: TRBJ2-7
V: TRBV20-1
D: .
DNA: TGCAGTGCTAGTTCCAGGGGCTCCTACGAGCAGTACTTC
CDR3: CSASSRGSYEQYF

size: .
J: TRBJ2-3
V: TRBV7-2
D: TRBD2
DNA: TGTGCCAGCACCCAGCGGGGGGGCCGCTTCGATACGCAGTATTTT
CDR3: CASTQRGGRFDTQYF

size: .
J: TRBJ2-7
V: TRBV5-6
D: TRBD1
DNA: TGTGCCAGCAGTCCGGGGGCCAGGGGGCTCTACGAGCAGTACTTC
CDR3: CASSPGARGLYEQYF

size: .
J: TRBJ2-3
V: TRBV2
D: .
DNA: TGTGCCAGCAGTCCTGGCGGGTGGGGGGGGCGCCGTGATACGCAGTATTTT
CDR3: CASSPGGWGGRRDTQYF

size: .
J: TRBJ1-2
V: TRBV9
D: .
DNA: TGTGCCAGCAGGCGGGGAGGGGACTATGGCTACACCTTC
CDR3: CASRRGGDYGYTF

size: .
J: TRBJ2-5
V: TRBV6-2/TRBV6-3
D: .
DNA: TGTGCCAGCAGTTACACTAGGACGACGGAGACCCAGTACTTC
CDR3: CASSYTRTTETQYF

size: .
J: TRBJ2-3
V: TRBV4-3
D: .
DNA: TGCGCCAGCAGCCAAGCAGGCCGCACTAGCACAGATACGCAGTATTTT
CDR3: CASSQAGRTSTDTQYF

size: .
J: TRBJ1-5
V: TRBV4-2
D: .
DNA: TGTGCCAGCAGCCAAGAGGGTGCACAGGATCAGCCCCAGCATTTT
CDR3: CASSQEGAQDQPQHF

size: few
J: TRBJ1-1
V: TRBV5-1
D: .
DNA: TGCGCCAGCAACCCCTCGGGAGGGAACACTGAAGCTTTCTTT
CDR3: CASNPSGGNTEAFF

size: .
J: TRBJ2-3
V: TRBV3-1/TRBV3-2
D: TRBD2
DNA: TGTGCCAGCAGCCGGGGACTAGCGGGGGTCTCATACCCCCCCCGTGGGAGCACAGATACGCAGTATTTT
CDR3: CASSRGLAGVSYPPRGSTDTQYF

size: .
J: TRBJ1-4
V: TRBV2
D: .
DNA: TGTGCCAGCAGTCCAGGGGTTTGGGAAAAACTGTTTTTT
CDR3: CASSPGVWEKLFF